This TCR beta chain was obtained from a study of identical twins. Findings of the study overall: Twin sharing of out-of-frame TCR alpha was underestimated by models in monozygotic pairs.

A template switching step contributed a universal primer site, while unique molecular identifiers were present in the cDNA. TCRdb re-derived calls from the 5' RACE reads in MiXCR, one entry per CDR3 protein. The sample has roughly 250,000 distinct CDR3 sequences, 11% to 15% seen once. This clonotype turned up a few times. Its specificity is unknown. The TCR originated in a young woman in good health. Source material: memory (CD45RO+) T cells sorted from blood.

This chain's CDR3 is CASTPNAGTGGNEQFF. CDR3 sequence (DNA): TGCGCCAGCACCCCAAACGCCGGGACGGGGGGCAATGAGCAGTTCTTC. The rearrangement uses TRBV10-1 and TRBJ2-1; 7 bases map to TRBD2. Trimming cost V 7 bases and J 6 bases; bases outside gene matches: 15. CDR3 length equals 16 residues. Germline CDR1 is WNHNN and CDR2 is SYGVQD (reference sequence).